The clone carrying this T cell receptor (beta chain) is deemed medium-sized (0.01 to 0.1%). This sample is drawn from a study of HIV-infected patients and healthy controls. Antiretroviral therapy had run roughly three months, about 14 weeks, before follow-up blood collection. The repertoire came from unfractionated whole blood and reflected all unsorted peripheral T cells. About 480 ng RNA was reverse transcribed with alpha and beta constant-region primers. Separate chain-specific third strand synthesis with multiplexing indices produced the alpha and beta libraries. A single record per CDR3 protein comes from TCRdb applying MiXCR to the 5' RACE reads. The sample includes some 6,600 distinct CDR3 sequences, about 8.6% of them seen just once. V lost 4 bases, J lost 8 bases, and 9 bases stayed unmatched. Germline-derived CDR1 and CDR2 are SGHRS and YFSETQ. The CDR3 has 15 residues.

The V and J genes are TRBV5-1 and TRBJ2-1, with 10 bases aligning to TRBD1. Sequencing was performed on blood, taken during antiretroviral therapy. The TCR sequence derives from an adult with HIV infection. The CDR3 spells CASSPTGGFGDEQFF. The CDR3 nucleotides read TGCGCCAGCAGCCCGACAGGGGGCTTTGGCGATGAGCAGTTCTTC.